This section outlines one T cell receptor beta chain sequence together with its context. Losses at the gene ends were 4 bases for V and 7 bases for J; bases not matched to a gene: 1. Looked up from germline, CDR1 is LNHDA and CDR2 is SQIVND (reference sequence). CDR3 length: 13 amino acids. The data were taken from a study of blood T cell repertoires in COVID-19. Across the study: The United States, Italy and Spain provided the acute and convalescent COVID-19 samples. PBMCs, B-cell-depleted T cells, or T cells were the source of the cDNA or gDNA that made up the material.

In the source study's methods: Nucleated cell number was recorded as an estimate derived from reference gene primer amplification. Only in-frame clones appear in the TCRdb table, and some are missing; sequencing was by immunoSEQ multiplex PCR. V and J calls and clone size are those listed in that table; D and trimming were worked out from the DNA. The table lists 180,000 or so clones, about 80% of them singletons. The specimen sequenced was peripheral blood. The origin of this receptor is a human donor with acute or convalescent COVID-19. The donor label of this sample is uncertain. The rearrangement joins TRBV19 to TRBJ2-1; 10 nucleotides match TRBD2. CDR3 bases: TGTGCCAGTAGTAAACTAGCGGGGAATGAGCAGTTCTTC. Protein: CASSKLAGNEQFF.